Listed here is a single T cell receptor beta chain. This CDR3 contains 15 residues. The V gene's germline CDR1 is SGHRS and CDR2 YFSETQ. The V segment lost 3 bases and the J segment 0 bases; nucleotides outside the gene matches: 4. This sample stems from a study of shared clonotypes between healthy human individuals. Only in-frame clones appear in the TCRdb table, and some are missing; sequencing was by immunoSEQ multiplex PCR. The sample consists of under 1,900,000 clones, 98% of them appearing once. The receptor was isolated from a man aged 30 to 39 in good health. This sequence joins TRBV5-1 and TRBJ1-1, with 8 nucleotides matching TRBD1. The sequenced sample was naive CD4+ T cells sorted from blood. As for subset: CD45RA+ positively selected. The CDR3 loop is CASSWGDRLNTEAFF. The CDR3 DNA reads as TGCGCCAGCAGCTGGGGGGACAGGTTGAACACTGAAGCTTTCTTT.